The 15 T cell receptor beta chains below all came from one sample that was sequenced in a study of tissue T cells after allogeneic stem cell transplantation. The time point: mouse harvest day 7 after allogeneic transplant. Tail vein injection delivered 10^7 T-cell-depleted bone marrow cells and 10^6 splenic CD5+ T cells. Repertoires were generated with immunoSEQ multiplex PCR, while TCRdb's copy carries only in-frame clones and drops some. Of 4,800 or so clones listed, roughly half are singletons. Input material: gut tissue. These receptors were obtained from a female BALB/c mouse given C57BL/6 T cells with graft-versus-host disease after an allogeneic hematopoietic cell transplant.

Notes on this clone: Gene names refer to mouse genes. The CDR3 protein is CASSLRTGYNSPLYF. Incomplete CDR3 DNA: TGTGCCAGCAGTCTGCGGACAGGCTATAATTCGCCCCTCTAC. The V gene is TRBV26, the J gene TRBJ1-6; 7 bases agree with TRBD1. The read ends 1 residue shy of where the CDR3 ends; the end is completed using the germline J gene. TRBJ1-6 counts as an open reading frame of uncertain function. From germline, CDR1 is KGHPV and CDR2 FQNQEV (reference sequence). The CDR3 covers 15 residues. Losses at the gene ends were 2 bases for V and 3 bases for J; bases not matched to a gene: 1.

This clone was seen only a few times. Mouse germline and gene names are used. The CDR3 end is not reached by the read, which stops 1 residue before it; the germline J gene fills it in. The chain couples TRBV3 to TRBJ2-1; 11 bases are a match to TRBD2. Germline assignment: CDR1 SNHLY and CDR2 FYNGKV (reference sequence). This CDR3 region has 15 residues. V lost 5 bases and J lost 1; bases outside the gene matches: 1. The CDR3 loop reads CASSRLGGNYAEQFF. Incomplete CDR3 DNA: TGTGCCAGCAGCCGACTGGGGGGGAACTATGCTGAGCAGTTC.

About this clone itself: Here the gene names and germline are mouse. The missing CDR3 end, 1 residue past where the read stops, is filled in from the germline J gene. V gene TRBV13-2 combines with J gene TRBJ2-5; D remains unclear. Germline lookup yields CDR1 NNHNN and CDR2 SYGAGS (reference sequence). CDR3 length: 14 residues. Trimming cost V 2 bases and J 0 bases, with 7 bases left between them. The CDR3: CASGETINQDTQYF. Incomplete CDR3 DNA: TGTGCCAGCGGTGAGACAATTAACCAAGACACCCAGTAC.

Details on this clone: Genes and germline come from the mouse. The CDR3 end falls 1 residue outside the read, so it is completed with the germline J gene. The rearrangement links TRBV26 to TRBJ2-2; D remains unclear. The V end was cut by 2 bases, the J end by 0 bases, with 7 bases between. There are 15 residues in the CDR3. CDR1 and CDR2 from the germline V gene are KGHPV and FQNQEV (reference sequence). CDR3 in amino acids: CASSLQTSNTGQLYF. CDR3 DNA (partial): TGTGCCAGCAGTCTGCAAACCTCAAACACCGGGCAGCTCTAC.

In its sample, this clone is medium-sized. Gene labels here are mouse ones. The missing CDR3 end, 1 residue past where the read stops, is filled in from the germline J gene. This chain uses TRBV26 with TRBJ2-7, with 7 nucleotides matching TRBD1. This CDR3 comprises 13 residues. The trim removed 6 bases at V and 4 bases at J, leaving 6 bases unmatched. CDR1 is KGHPV and CDR2 is FQNQEV in the germline V gene (reference sequence). The CDR3 sequence: CASSLPGQYEQYF. The part of the CDR3 DNA that was read is TGTGCCAGCAGCCTCCCGGGACAGTATGAACAGTAC.

Turning to this clone: Genes and germline are mouse. The DNA ends 1 residue before the CDR3 does, and the rest of the CDR3 is filled in from the germline J gene. V is TRBV3 and J is TRBJ2-7; the D gene is possibly TRBD1 (6 bases). Germline CDR1 reads SNHLY; CDR2 reads FYNGKV (reference sequence). The CDR3 totals 12 residues. V gave up 5 bases and J gave up 3 bases, with 8 bases separating them. This chain's CDR3 is CASSRTDYEQYF. The sequenced CDR3 bases are TGTGCCAGCAGCCGGACAGACTATGAACAGTAC.

This clone came up a few times. The listed genes are named as in mouse. From the germline J gene comes the end of the CDR3, since the read stops 1 residue before it. The chain is built from TRBV1 and TRBJ2-1, with 7 positions matching TRBD1. Losses at the gene ends were 3 bases for V and 0 bases for J; bases not matched to a gene: 2. This CDR3 has 15 residues. CDR1 and CDR2 from the germline V gene are NSQYPW and LRSPGD (reference sequence). The CDR3 DNA, read in part, is TGCACCTGCAGTGCCTCAGGGGGTAACTATGCTGAGCAGTTC. Translated: CTCSASGGNYAEQF. The whole CDR3 protein is CTCSASGGNYAEQFF.

By share of the sample, this clone is medium-sized. Genes here carry mouse names. The read ends 1 residue before the CDR3 terminus; that terminus is restored from the germline J gene. The chain couples TRBV29 to TRBJ1-2; D unresolved. CDR1 is MSHET, CDR2 SYDVDS, per germline. Trimming left V 1 base short and J 6 bases short, with 6 bases between. CDR3 size: 12 residues. The sequenced CDR3 bases are TGTGCTAGCAGTTTATGGGGAGCCGACTACACC. Amino acids: CASSLWGADYT. The CDR3 as a whole reads CASSLWGADYTF.

The sample holds one count of this clone. Gene names and germline refer to mouse. CDR3 DNA, as far as it was read: TGTGCCAGCAGCTCGACAGGGAACACAGAAGTCTTC. Translating gives CASSSTGNTEVF. Given in full, the CDR3 is CASSSTGNTEVFF. The V and J genes are TRBV3 and TRBJ1-1, with D possibly being TRBD1 (6 bases). The read halts 1 residue ahead of the CDR3 end, with the missing end drawn from the germline J gene. Germline CDR1 and CDR2: SNHLY and FYNGKV (reference sequence). CDR3 length equals 13 residues. V lost 4 bases and J 1 base, leaving 7 bases between the germline ends.

About this clone: These gene names are mouse names. The read ends 1 residue early relative to the CDR3; the germline J gene fills the gap. This rearrangement joins TRBV31 to TRBJ2-5; no reliable D call. The CDR3 extends over 11 amino acids. The germline CDR1 and CDR2 sequences are GKSSPN and SITVG. Trimming took 3 bases from V and 4 from J, leaving 5 bases between them. The CDR3 loop is CAWRIKDTQYF. The CDR3 DNA, read in part, is TGTGCCTGGAGGATCAAAGACACCCAGTAC.

Comment on this clone: Gene names are mouse gene names. Read coverage stops 1 residue before the CDR3 terminus; the germline J gene supplies the remainder. The chain joins TRBV1 to TRBJ2-7; 10 positions match TRBD1. J was trimmed by 5 bases and V by 3 bases; bases with no gene match: 4. The length of the CDR3 is 14 residues. Germline V gene sequence: CDR1 NSQYPW, CDR2 LRSPGD (reference sequence). The DNA read from the CDR3 is TGCACCTGCAGTGCCCGGGACAGGGGTAATGAACAGTAC. Residues: CTCSARDRGNEQY. The full-length CDR3 reads as CTCSARDRGNEQYF.

This clone was seen a few times. Gene names follow the mouse nomenclature. The read stops 1 residue short of the end of the CDR3; the missing end is completed from the germline J gene. This rearrangement joins TRBV26 to TRBJ2-7; D is uncertain. The V end was cut by 2 bases, the J end by 0 bases, with 8 bases between. Germline lookup yields CDR1 KGHPV and CDR2 FQNQEV (reference sequence). The CDR3 runs 14 residues. The part of the CDR3 DNA that was read is TGTGCCAGCAGTCTGGACACGAGCTCCTATGAACAGTAC. It yields the protein CASSLDTSSYEQY. The complete CDR3 sequence is CASSLDTSSYEQYF. Drawing the rest from reference TRBV26 and TRBJ2-7, the complete variable domain is NSKVIQTPRYLVKGQGQKAKMRCIPEKGHPVVFWYQQNKNNEFKFLINFQNQEVLQQIDMTEKRFSAECPSNSPCSLEIQSSEAGDSALYLCASSLDTSSYEQYFGPGTRLTVL.

Concerning this clone: Gene labels here are mouse ones. The missing CDR3 end, 1 residue past where the read stops, is filled in from the germline J gene. J is TRBJ2-5 and V is TRBV12-1; 12 nucleotides match TRBD1. CDR1 SGHSN and CDR2 HYEKVE come from the germline V gene. The CDR3 loop spans 17 amino acids. J was trimmed by 2 bases and V by 0 bases; bases with no gene match: 5. The part of the CDR3 DNA that was read is TGTGCCAGCTCTCTCCGGGACAGGGGGCGCCGCCAAGACACCCAGTAC. This translates into CASSLRDRGRRQDTQY. The full CDR3 protein is CASSLRDRGRRQDTQYF.

On this clone: Any gene name here is a mouse gene name. Sequencing ends 1 residue short of the CDR3 end; the germline J gene provides the rest. This chain connects TRBV1 to TRBJ2-5; TRBD2 aligns across 8 bases. V shed 1 base and J 0 bases; nucleotides not matched to a gene: 6. This CDR3 spans 17 amino acids. The germline V gene encodes CDR1 NSQYPW and CDR2 LRSPGD (reference sequence). The sequenced CDR3 bases are TGCACCTGCAGTGCAGTCTCTGGGGGGTTTAACCAAGACACCCAGTAC. Encoded protein: CTCSAVSGGFNQDTQY. The CDR3, in full, reads CTCSAVSGGFNQDTQYF.

Relative to its sample, this clone is large (0.1 to 1%). Mouse germline and gene names are used. The CDR3 DNA, read in part, is TGTGCTAGCAGTAGCCGGGACTGGGGGATTGAACAGTAC. This translates into CASSSRDWGIEQY. From start to end, the CDR3 is CASSSRDWGIEQYF. This chain connects TRBV17 to TRBJ2-7; TRBD2 agrees at 11 bases. The read ends 1 residue before the CDR3 terminus; that terminus is restored from the germline J gene. In germline, CDR1 is MNHDT, CDR2 YYDKIL. Unmatched junction bases numbered 4, after V lost 3 bases and J lost 6 bases. There are 14 residues in the CDR3. Complete variable domain (other parts from reference TRBV17 and TRBJ2-7): DTTVKQNPRYKLARVGKPVNLICSQTMNHDTMYWYQKKPNQAPKLLLFYYDKILNREADTFEKFQSSRPNNSFCSLYIGSAGLEYSAMYLCASSSRDWGIEQYFGPGTRLTVL.